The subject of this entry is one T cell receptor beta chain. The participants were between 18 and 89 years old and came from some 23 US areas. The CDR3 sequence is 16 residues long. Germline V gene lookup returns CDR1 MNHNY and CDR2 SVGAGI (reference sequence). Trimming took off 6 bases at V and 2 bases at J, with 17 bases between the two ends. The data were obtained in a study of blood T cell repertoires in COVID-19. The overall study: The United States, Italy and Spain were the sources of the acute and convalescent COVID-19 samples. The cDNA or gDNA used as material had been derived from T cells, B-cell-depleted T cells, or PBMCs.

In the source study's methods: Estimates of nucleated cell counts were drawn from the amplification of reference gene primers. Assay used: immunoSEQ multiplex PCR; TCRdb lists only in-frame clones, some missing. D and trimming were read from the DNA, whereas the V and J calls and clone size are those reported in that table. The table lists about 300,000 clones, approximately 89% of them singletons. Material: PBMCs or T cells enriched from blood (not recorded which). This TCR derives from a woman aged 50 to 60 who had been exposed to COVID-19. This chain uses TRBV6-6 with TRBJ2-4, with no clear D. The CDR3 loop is CASSRTPRETKNIQYF. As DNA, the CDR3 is TGTGCCAGCAGCCGCACCCCGAGAGAAACCAAAAACATTCAGTACTTC.